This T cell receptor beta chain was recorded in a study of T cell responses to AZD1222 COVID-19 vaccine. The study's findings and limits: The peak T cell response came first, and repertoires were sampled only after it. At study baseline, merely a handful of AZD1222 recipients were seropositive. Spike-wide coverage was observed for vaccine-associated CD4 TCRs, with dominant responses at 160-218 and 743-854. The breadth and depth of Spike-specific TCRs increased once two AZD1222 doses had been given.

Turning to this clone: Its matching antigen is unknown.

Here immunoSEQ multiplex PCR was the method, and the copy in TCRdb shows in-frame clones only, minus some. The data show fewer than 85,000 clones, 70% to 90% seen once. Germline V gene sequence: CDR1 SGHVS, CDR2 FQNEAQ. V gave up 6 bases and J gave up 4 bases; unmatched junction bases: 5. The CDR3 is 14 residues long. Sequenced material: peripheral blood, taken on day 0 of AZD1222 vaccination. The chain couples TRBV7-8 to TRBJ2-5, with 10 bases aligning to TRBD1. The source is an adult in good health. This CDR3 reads CASRETGGGETQYF. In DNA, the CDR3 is TGTGCCAGCAGGGAGACAGGGGGCGGAGAGACCCAGTACTTC.